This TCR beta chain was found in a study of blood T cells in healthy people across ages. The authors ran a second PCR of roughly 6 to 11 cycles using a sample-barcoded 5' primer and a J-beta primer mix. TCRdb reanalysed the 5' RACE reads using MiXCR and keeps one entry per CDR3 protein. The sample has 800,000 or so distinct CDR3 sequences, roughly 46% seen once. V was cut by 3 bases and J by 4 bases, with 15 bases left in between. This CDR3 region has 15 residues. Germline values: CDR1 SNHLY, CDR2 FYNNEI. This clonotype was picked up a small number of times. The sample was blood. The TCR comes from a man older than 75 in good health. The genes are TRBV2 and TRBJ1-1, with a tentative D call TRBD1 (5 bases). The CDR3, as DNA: TGTGCCAGCAGTGACCCCGGCAGGGAGTCCACTGAAGCTTTCTTT. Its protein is CASSDPGRESTEAFF.